This TCR beta chain was documented in a study of shared clonotypes between healthy human individuals. Study information: Sampling drew on donors who were two women and a few men aged 18 to 49. Researchers assigned three CD4 naive, three CD4 memory, two CD8 naive and one CD8 memory plate to each donor.

Data came from immunoSEQ multiplex PCR; TCRdb stores just in-frame clones and leaves some out. The sample carries around 1,900,000 clones, over 85% recorded once. CD45RO negativity and positive selection for CCR7 defined naive CD8 cells, a population that excluded terminally differentiated effector memory CD45RA+ cells. Germline CDR1 LNHDA, CDR2 SQIVND (reference sequence). There are 14 residues in the CDR3. Trimming removed 3 bases from V and 10 bases from J, with 16 bases in between. This receptor was taken from a man younger than 35 in good health. Some clones in this sample may be carry-over from other donors' samples. The chain joins TRBV19 to TRBJ2-1; D possibly uses TRBD1 or TRBD2 (5 bases each). Sample: naive CD8+ T cells from PBMCs. The CDR3 region has the DNA TGTGCCAGTAGTATTGGACACCCGACGGGAGAGCAGTTCTTC. It yields the protein CASSIGHPTGEQFF.